The clone carrying this T cell receptor beta chain showed up just a few times. The entry originates in a study of PD-1 blockade in classical Hodgkin lymphoma. Profiling relied on immunoSEQ multiplex PCR, and the TCRdb table lists in-frame clones only, not all of them. The sample holds 25,000 to 35,000 clones, 84% seen once. In germline, CDR1 is SGHNT, CDR2 YYREEE (reference sequence). CDR3 length: 16 residues. The V gene lost 0 bases and the J gene lost 6 bases, with 18 bases spanning the gap. Time point meaning: cycle 4 day 1 (C4D1), after less than seven weeks of nivolumab. Every one of the patients relapsed after autologous stem cell transplantation (brentuximab vedotin exposure was variable). Magnetic negative selection served to purify CD4+ T cells out of PBMCs that had been thawed.

The sequenced sample was CD4+ T cells from blood, obtained before the fourth cycle of nivolumab. The chain combines TRBV5-4 with TRBJ1-2, with D maybe TRBD1 (5 bases). The source is a human donor with classical Hodgkin lymphoma. The CDR3 region is CASSLEVFGRANGYTF. CDR3 nucleotide sequence: TGTGCCAGCAGCTTGGAAGTATTCGGCAGGGCCAATGGCTACACCTTC.